This TCR beta chain was found in a study of blood T cell repertoires in COVID-19. At the level of the study: Both acute and convalescent COVID-19 samples were obtained from the United States, Italy and Spain. The cDNA or gDNA used as material had been derived from T cells, B-cell-depleted T cells, or PBMCs.

Original processing methods: How many nucleated cells were present was estimated from reference gene primer amplification. Profiling relied on immunoSEQ multiplex PCR, and the TCRdb table lists in-frame clones only, not all of them. That table supplies the V and J calls and clone size; D and trimming were determined from the DNA. The sample shows 150,000 or so clones, about 80% of them seen only once. The CDR3 covers 15 residues. With V trimmed by 6 bases and J by 2 bases, 7 bases remained unmatched. The chain has TRBV23-1 and TRBJ2-5, with TRBD1 matching over 9 bases. TRBV23-1 is annotated as an ORF whose role is uncertain. This receptor was taken from a woman older than 75 with acute or convalescent COVID-19. Sequenced sample: peripheral blood. CDR3 sequence reads: CASRRAGTGQETQYF. In DNA form, the CDR3 reads TGCGCCAGCAGACGAGCCGGGACAGGGCAAGAGACCCAGTACTTC.